This TCR beta chain was captured in a study of identical twins. General observations from the study: While abundant cord blood beta clonotypes carried fewer insertions, memory repertoires showed no such pattern.

There are many counts of this clonotype. Antigen: not known. There were only healthy Caucasians among the donors. Unique molecular identifiers were in the cDNA, with template-switch universal primer binding. TCRdb recomputed calls from the 5' RACE reads with MiXCR, one row per CDR3 protein. Of about 240,000 distinct CDR3 sequences in the sample, over 9.5% were seen once. With V trimmed by 0 bases and J by 1 base, 5 bases remained unmatched. CDR1 is LGHNA, CDR2 YNFKEQ, per germline. The CDR3 covers 16 residues. The data were also submitted as part of a second study, on yellow fever vaccine responses in identical twins.

Sequencing used memory (CD45RO+) T cells sorted from blood. This chain links TRBV4-2 with TRBJ2-7, with 8 positions matching TRBD2. This sequence originates from a woman aged 18 to 35 in good health. CDR3: CASSQDGAGGSYEQYF. The CDR3 coding sequence is TGTGCCAGCAGCCAAGACGGGGCGGGAGGATCCTACGAGCAGTACTTC.